This TCR beta chain appears in the sequencing data of a study of blood T cell repertoires in COVID-19. The CDR3 has 13 amino acids. V was cut by 8 bases and J by 2 bases, with 11 bases left in between. Participants were aged about 18 to 100 years, lived in 20 to 30 US areas, and enrolled virtually. Per the original methods: From reference gene primer amplification, estimates of nucleated cell counts were derived. The method was immunoSEQ multiplex PCR; TCRdb's version includes in-frame clones alone and lacks a portion of them. V, J and clone size reflect that table, while D and trimming were determined from the DNA. The sample has 330,000 or so clones; roughly 84% are singletons.

The source material was PBMCs or T cells enriched from blood (not recorded which). The gene calls are TRBV12-3 or TRBV12-4 and TRBJ2-3, with D possibly being TRBD1 (6 bases). The TCR was taken from a woman in her 30s who had recovered from COVID-19. The CDR3 nucleotides read TGTGCCAGCCGCGACAGGTCCACAGATACGCAGTATTTT. Encoded protein: CASRDRSTDTQYF.